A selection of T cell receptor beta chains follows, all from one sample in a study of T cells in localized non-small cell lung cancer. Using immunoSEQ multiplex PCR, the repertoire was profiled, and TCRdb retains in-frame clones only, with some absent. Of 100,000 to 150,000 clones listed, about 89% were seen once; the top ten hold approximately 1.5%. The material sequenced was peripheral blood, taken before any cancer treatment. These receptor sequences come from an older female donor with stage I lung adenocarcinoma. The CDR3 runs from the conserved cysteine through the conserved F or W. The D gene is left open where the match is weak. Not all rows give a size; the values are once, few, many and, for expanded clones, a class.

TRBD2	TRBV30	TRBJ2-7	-	TGTGCCTGGAGTCGGGGGCTAGCGGGAGGGCCCCGGTCCTACGAGCAGTACTTC	CAWSRGLAGGPRSYEQYF
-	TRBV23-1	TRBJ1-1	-	TGCGCCAGCAGTCGGGAGAACACTGAAGCTTTCTTT	CASSRENTEAFF
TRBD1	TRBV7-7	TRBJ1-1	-	TGTGCTAGCAGCTTAGACAGGGGGGAATTGAACACTGAAGCTTTCTTT	CASSLDRGELNTEAFF
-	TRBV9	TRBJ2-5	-	TGTGCCAGCAGCGTAGACCAAGAGACCCAGTACTTC	CASSVDQETQYF
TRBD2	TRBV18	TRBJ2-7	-	TGTGCCAGCTCACCGATTAGCGGGAGGGCGCAATCCTACGAGCAGTACTTC	CASSPISGRAQSYEQYF
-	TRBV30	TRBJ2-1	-	TGTGCCTGGAGTGACTCTCATTCCTACAATGAGCAGTTCTTC	CAWSDSHSYNEQFF
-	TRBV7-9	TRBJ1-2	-	TGTGCCAGCAGCTTATTGACGAACGCCAACTATGGCTACACCTTC	CASSLLTNANYGYTF
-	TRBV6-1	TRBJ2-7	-	TGTGCCAGCATTAACTTCTCCTACGAGCAGTACTTC	CASINFSYEQYF
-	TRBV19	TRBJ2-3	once	TGTGCCAGTAGTGCCACAGGGTCGGTCGCAGATACGCAGTATTTT	CASSATGSVADTQYF
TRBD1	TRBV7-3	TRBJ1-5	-	TGTGCCAGCAGTCCTACAGGGGGTAATCAGCCCCAGCATTTT	CASSPTGGNQPQHF
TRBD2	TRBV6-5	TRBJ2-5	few	TGTGCCAGCACCACGCCAGCGGGAGGGACCCAGTACTTC	CASTTPAGGTQYF
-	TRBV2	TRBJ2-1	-	TGTGCCAGCAGTAAGACCCGCTCGGACAATGAGCAGTTCTTC	CASSKTRSDNEQFF
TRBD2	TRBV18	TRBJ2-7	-	TGTGCCAGCTCACCAGGGACTAGCGGGAGTCTTGAGGAGCAGTACTTC	CASSPGTSGSLEEQYF
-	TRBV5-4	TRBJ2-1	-	TGTGCCAGCAGCTTGACAGCCTACAATGAGCAGTTCTTC	CASSLTAYNEQFF
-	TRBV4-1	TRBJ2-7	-	TGCGCCAGCAGCCAAGTTGGTGGGCTCCCCTACGAGCAGTACTTC	CASSQVGGLPYEQYF
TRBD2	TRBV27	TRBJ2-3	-	TGTGCCAGCAGTGCATGGGTTACTAGCGGCACAGATACGCAGTATTTT	CASSAWVTSGTDTQYF
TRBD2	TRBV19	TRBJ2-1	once	TGTGCCAGTAGATATTCCGAGGGGGCTAGCGGGAACTACAATGAGCAGTTCTTC	CASRYSEGASGNYNEQFF
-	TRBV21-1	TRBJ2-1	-	TGTGCCAGCAGCGACCGTATGGGGTATGAGCAGTTCTTC	CASSDRMGYEQFF
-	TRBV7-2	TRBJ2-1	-	TGTGCCAGCAGCTTAGTTTCGGGTACCTACAATGAGCAGTTCTTC	CASSLVSGTYNEQFF
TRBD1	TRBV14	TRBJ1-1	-	TGTGCCAGCAGCCCCTATGGGACAGGGGGAAACACTGAAGCTTTCTTT	CASSPYGTGGNTEAFF
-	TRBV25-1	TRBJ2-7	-	TGTGCCAGCAGTGATGGTCCAGCGTCATACGAGCAGTACTTC	CASSDGPASYEQYF
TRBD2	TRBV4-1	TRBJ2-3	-	TGCGCCAGCAGCCAACCCGGGGGGGGGCGGGCAGATACGCAGTATTTT	CASSQPGGGRADTQYF
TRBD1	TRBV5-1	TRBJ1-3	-	TGCGCCAGCAGGCCGGACAGGGGAGCTGGAAACACCATATATTTT	CASRPDRGAGNTIYF
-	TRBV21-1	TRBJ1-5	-	TGTGCCAGCAGCACCTGGGGACAGGGAGTCAGCAATCAGCCCCAGCATTTT	CASSTWGQGVSNQPQHF
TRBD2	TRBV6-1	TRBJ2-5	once	TGTGCCAGCAGTGTGATGACTAGCGGGAGTTTGGAGACCCAGTACTTC	CASSVMTSGSLETQYF
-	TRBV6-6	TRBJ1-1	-	TGTGCCAGCAGCCAGACCAATGAAGCTTTCTTT	CASSQTNEAFF
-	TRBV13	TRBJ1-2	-	TGTGCCAGCAGCTTAACGGCAGTGAGCTATGGCTACACCTTC	CASSLTAVSYGYTF
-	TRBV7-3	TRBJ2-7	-	TGTGCCAGCAGCCCGGGAAGCCTCTACGAGCAGTACTTC	CASSPGSLYEQYF
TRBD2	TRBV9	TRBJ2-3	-	TGTGCCAGCAGCGTAGTGGGGGGGTACACAGATACGCAGTATTTT	CASSVVGGYTDTQYF
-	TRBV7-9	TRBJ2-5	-	TGTGCCAGCGTAGGGGTCGGAGAGACCCAGTACTTC	CASVGVGETQYF
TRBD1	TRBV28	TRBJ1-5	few	TGTGCCACCAGGGGGGAGGGATTTTATCAGCCCCAGCATTTT	CATRGEGFYQPQHF
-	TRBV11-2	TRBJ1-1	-	TGTGCCACCCTACAGTTGAACACTGAAGCTTTCTTT	CATLQLNTEAFF
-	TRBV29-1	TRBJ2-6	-	TGCAGCGTTGGACTTGGGGGCTCTGGGGCCAACGTCCTGACTTTC	CSVGLGGSGANVLTF
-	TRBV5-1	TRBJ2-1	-	TGCGCCAGCAGCTTGGAGGACCCTACCAGGGATGAGCAGTTCTTC	CASSLEDPTRDEQFF
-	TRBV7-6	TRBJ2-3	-	TGTGCCAGCAGCCTCCCTAGCACAGATACGCAGTATTTT	CASSLPSTDTQYF
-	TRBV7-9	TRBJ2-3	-	TGTGCCAGCAGCCTATCCGGGACCTGGACTGATACGCAGTATTTT	CASSLSGTWTDTQYF
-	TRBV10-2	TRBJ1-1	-	TGCGCCAGCAGTGAGGGAATTACAGCCACTGAAGCTTTCTTT	CASSEGITATEAFF
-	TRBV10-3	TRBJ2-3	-	TGTGCCATCGGGGCAGGCACAGATACGCAGTATTTT	CAIGAGTDTQYF
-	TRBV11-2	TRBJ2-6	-	TGTGCCAGCAGCTTGGGGGGCGGGTTTGCTGGGGCCAACGTCCTGACTTTC	CASSLGGGFAGANVLTF
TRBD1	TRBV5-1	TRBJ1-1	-	TGCGCCAGCAGCTGGGACAGGGGAGTCACTGAAGCTTTCTTT	CASSWDRGVTEAFF